These 5 T cell receptor beta chains originate from one sample sequenced in a study of CD8 T cells in Susac syndrome (dated by TCRdb to between 2018 and 2021). The library was made by the immunoSEQ multiplex PCR assay. RNA was extracted with the RNeasy kit and about 0.5 to 1 ug was reverse transcribed using random hexamers. The public reads were reanalyzed by TCRdb: fastp trimming at Q25, MiXCR alignment, in-frame beta chains only. Every entry covers one CDR3 protein and lists the most common genes and DNA from its rows. The sample table shows some 99,000 distinct CDR3 sequences, and 95% to 98% are seen once. Of the sample, approximately 0.093% falls within the top ten clones. The specimen sequenced was CD4+ T cells from PBMCs. All receptors derive from a human donor in good health.

The V gene is TRBV6-5, the J gene TRBJ2-7; D gene ambiguous. Germline assignment: CDR1 MNHEY and CDR2 SVGAGI. Trimming took 5 bases from V and 4 from J, leaving 9 bases between them. CDR3 length: 12 residues. The CDR3 region is CASSEGLYEQYF. CDR3 nucleotide sequence: TGTGCCAGCAGTGAAGGATTGTACGAGCAGTACTTC.

The chain uses TRBV25-1 and TRBJ2-7, with unresolved D. Germline CDR1 is MGHDK and CDR2 is SYGVNS. The CDR3 extends over 13 amino acids. Trimming took off 6 bases at V and 3 bases at J, with 12 bases between the two ends. DNA of the CDR3: TGTGCCAGCAGCGGACGGAGTGTCTACGAGCAGTACTTC. Its translation: CASSGRSVYEQYF.

The chain couples TRBV15 to TRBJ2-6; D is possibly TRBD2 (5 bases). CDR3 size: 15 residues. V lost 3 bases, J lost 0 bases, and 6 bases lay in between. Germline V gene sequence: CDR1 LNHNV, CDR2 YYDKDF (reference sequence). The chain's CDR3 is CATSRRASGANVLTF. The CDR3 coding sequence is TGTGCCACCAGCAGGCGGGCCTCTGGGGCCAACGTCCTGACTTTC. Supplemented by reference TRBV15 and TRBJ2-6, the full variable domain reads DAMVIQNPRYQVTQFGKPVTLSCSQTLNHNVMYWYQQKSSQAPKLLFHYYDKDFNNEADTPDNFQSRRPNTSFCFLDIRSPGLGDTAMYLCATSRRASGANVLTFGAGSRLTVL.

The chain employs TRBV20-1 and TRBJ2-1; tentatively, D is TRBD1 or TRBD2 (6 bases each). With 1 base removed from V and 4 bases from J, the gap between germline ends came to 14 bases. Germline-derived CDR1 and CDR2 are DFQATT and SNEGSKA (reference sequence). The CDR3 has 15 residues. The CDR3 coding sequence is TGCAGTGCTAGAGGACGGGGGCAGGCTTACAATGAGCAGTTCTTC. Protein product: CSARGRGQAYNEQFF.

The genes are TRBV7-9 and TRBJ2-1; no clear D. This CDR3 is 11 amino acids long. Germline lookup yields CDR1 SEHNR and CDR2 FQNEAQ (reference sequence). Trimming removed 4 bases from V and 10 bases from J, with 8 bases in between. As DNA, the CDR3 is TGTGCCAGCAGCTCCCCGGTGGAGCAGTTCTTC. It codes for CASSSPVEQFF.